A selection of T cell receptor beta chains follows, all from one sample in a study of T cells in Graves' hyperthyroidism and ophthalmopathy. Each CDR3 protein is one row after TCRdb ran MiXCR on the multiplex PCR reads. The table has about 640,000 distinct CDR3 sequences, about 14% seen once; the top ten hold around 12%. The sample consisted of blood. The receptors originated from a woman in her 50s with Graves' ophthalmopathy. Each CDR3 is given without its conserved first and last residue. A D gene is named only where the DNA matches it firmly. Some rows have no size entry. The others give once, few or many, or a class for an expanded clone.

clone size: many; CDR3 length: 15; D gene: NA; J gene: TRBJ2-1; V gene: TRBV7-8; CDR3 protein: ASSLGGQGGYYNEQF
clone size: NA; CDR3 length: 13; D gene: TRBD2; J gene: TRBJ2-1; V gene: TRBV19; CDR3 protein: ASSNGLAGTNEQF
clone size: many; CDR3 length: 12; D gene: NA; J gene: TRBJ1-1; V gene: TRBV30; CDR3 protein: AWTVGPSGAEAF
clone size: NA; CDR3 length: 12; D gene: NA; J gene: TRBJ2-2; V gene: TRBV27; CDR3 protein: ASKDGPYTGELF
clone size: NA; CDR3 length: 13; D gene: NA; J gene: TRBJ2-2; V gene: TRBV7-9; CDR3 protein: ASSLAGSYTGELF
clone size: NA; CDR3 length: 11; D gene: NA; J gene: TRBJ2-7; V gene: TRBV5-1; CDR3 protein: ASSTGWEDEQY
clone size: NA; CDR3 length: 10; D gene: NA; J gene: TRBJ2-4; V gene: TRBV28; CDR3 protein: ASSFHQGIRY
clone size: many; CDR3 length: 12; D gene: NA; J gene: TRBJ2-3; V gene: TRBV7-9; CDR3 protein: ASSLEGFTDTQY
clone size: many; CDR3 length: 10; D gene: TRBD1; J gene: TRBJ2-7; V gene: TRBV6-1; CDR3 protein: AGGQGTYEQY
clone size: many; CDR3 length: 12; D gene: NA; J gene: TRBJ2-3; V gene: TRBV7-6; CDR3 protein: ASSLLFSSDTQY
clone size: many; CDR3 length: 14; D gene: TRBD2; J gene: TRBJ2-1; V gene: TRBV7-9; CDR3 protein: ASSLAPGLRNDEQF
clone size: many; CDR3 length: 13; D gene: NA; J gene: TRBJ1-5; V gene: TRBV2; CDR3 protein: ASSRGVPSNQPQH
clone size: many; CDR3 length: 13; D gene: NA; J gene: TRBJ2-1; V gene: TRBV28; CDR3 protein: ASSQKPSSYNEQF
clone size: many; CDR3 length: 13; D gene: TRBD1; J gene: TRBJ1-1; V gene: TRBV7-3; CDR3 protein: ASSLTGTGMTEAF
clone size: many; CDR3 length: 13; D gene: TRBD2; J gene: TRBJ2-3; V gene: TRBV11-2; CDR3 protein: ASSPSGRPPDTQY